A selection of T cell receptor beta chains follows, all from one sample in a study of OX40 agonist ivuxolimab in advanced cancers. Clones were read by immunoSEQ multiplex PCR, and TCRdb kept only the in-frame ones, dropping some. The profile shows 48,000 or so clones, 80% to 90% of them singletons. The starting material was CD4+ or CD8+ T cells sorted from blood, obtained in a trial of the OX40 agonist ivuxolimab. Receptors were obtained from an adult with an advanced solid tumor such as melanoma, head and neck, liver or kidney cancer. CDR3s include the opening cysteine and the closing phenylalanine or tryptophan. D genes are given only for firm matches. Clone size is not always given. Where it is, it says once, few, many or a class for expanded clones.

V gene	clone size	D gene	J gene	CDR3 protein	CDR3 DNA
TRBV10-3	.	TRBD1	TRBJ2-7	CAISESPDRGSYEQYF	TGTGCCATCAGTGAGTCGCCGGACAGGGGGTCCTACGAGCAGTACTTC
TRBV29-1	.	.	TRBJ1-5	CSVRGVNQPQHF	TGCAGCGTGAGGGGGGTCAATCAGCCCCAGCATTTT
TRBV7-2	.	.	TRBJ2-3	CASSPLGTQYF	TGTGCCAGCAGCCCCTTAGGTACGCAGTATTTT
TRBV7-6	.	.	TRBJ2-2	CASRLRQLSTGELFF	TGTGCCAGCAGACTACGACAGCTTTCTACCGGGGAGCTGTTTTTT
TRBV7-2	.	.	TRBJ2-3	CASSLPGRTDTQYF	TGTGCCAGCAGCTTACCAGGGAGGACAGATACGCAGTATTTT
TRBV10-3	few	.	TRBJ2-5	CATSGRDQETQYF	TGTGCCACCAGCGGTAGGGATCAAGAGACCCAGTACTTC
TRBV6-6	.	.	TRBJ2-2	CASRKQGYGTGELFF	TGTGCCAGCAGGAAACAGGGTTATGGGACCGGGGAGCTGTTTTTT
TRBV11-2	.	.	TRBJ2-6	CASSLTGSGANVLTF	TGTGCCAGCAGCTTAACAGGCTCTGGGGCCAACGTCCTGACTTTC
TRBV19	.	TRBD1	TRBJ2-7	CASSIETGAYEQYF	TGTGCCAGTAGTATTGAGACAGGGGCCTACGAGCAGTACTTC
TRBV7-2	.	TRBD2	TRBJ2-5	CASSLGAGGWETQYF	TGTGCCAGCAGCTTAGGGGCGGGAGGTTGGGAGACCCAGTACTTC
TRBV5-1	.	TRBD2	TRBJ2-3	CASSAALAAITDTQYF	TGCGCCAGCAGCGCGGCGCTAGCGGCTATCACAGATACGCAGTATTTT
TRBV6-5	.	TRBD2	TRBJ2-7	CASSYRAGGPRYEQYF	TGTGCCAGCAGTTACCGAGCGGGAGGGCCGAGATACGAGCAGTACTTC
TRBV5-1	.	TRBD1	TRBJ2-1	CASSPGQGSHNEQFF	TGCGCCAGCAGCCCCGGACAGGGAAGCCACAATGAGCAGTTCTTC
TRBV6-1	.	.	TRBJ2-2	CASSVISNTGELFF	TGTGCCAGCAGTGTGATTTCGAACACCGGGGAGCTGTTTTTT
TRBV15	.	.	TRBJ1-5	CATSRDRHRNQPQHF	TGTGCCACCAGCAGAGATAGACATCGCAATCAGCCCCAGCATTTT
TRBV20-1	once	.	TRBJ2-5	CSVQSQETQYF	TGCAGTGTTCAGAGCCAAGAGACCCAGTACTTC
TRBV11-2	once	.	TRBJ2-7	CASSHVAHSMQYF	TGTGCCAGCAGCCACGTCGCACATTCTATGCAGTACTTC
TRBV18	.	.	TRBJ2-7	CASSPPTARNIYEQYF	TGTGCCAGCTCACCACCGACCGCTAGGAATATCTACGAGCAGTACTTC
TRBV7-5	.	.	TRBJ2-7	CVRSLTGPYEQYF	TGTGTCAGAAGCTTAACAGGTCCCTACGAGCAGTACTTC
TRBV19	.	TRBD1	TRBJ1-5	CASSNWDRDRSNQPQHF	TGTGCCAGTAGTAACTGGGACAGGGACAGGAGCAATCAGCCCCAGCATTTT
TRBV6-5	.	.	TRBJ2-1	CASSPSSFAGEQFF	TGTGCCAGCAGCCCTTCTTCCTTTGCCGGTGAGCAGTTCTTC
TRBV27	few	TRBD2	TRBJ2-1	CASSLLTAGGAREQFF	TGTGCCAGCAGTTTACTGACAGCGGGAGGCGCACGTGAGCAGTTCTTC
TRBV5-1	once	TRBD2	TRBJ2-3	CASSLMTSGSTDTQYF	TGCGCCAGCAGCTTGATGACTAGCGGGTCGACAGATACGCAGTATTTT
TRBV7-9	few	.	TRBJ2-2	CASSFGTGELFF	TGTGCCAGCAGCTTCGGAACCGGGGAGCTGTTTTTT
TRBV10-1	.	.	TRBJ1-1	CASSEQTSTEAFF	TGCGCCAGCAGTGAGCAAACGTCCACTGAAGCTTTCTTT
TRBV7-9	.	.	TRBJ1-4	CASSPTVATNEKLFF	TGTGCCAGCAGCCCGACAGTTGCAACTAATGAAAAACTGTTTTTT
TRBV4-1	.	.	TRBJ2-1	CASSQARGPYNEQFF	TGCGCCAGCAGCCAAGCGCGAGGGCCCTACAATGAGCAGTTCTTC
TRBV6-1	.	.	TRBJ2-3	CASSEWVGHTDTQYF	TGTGCCAGCAGTGAGTGGGTAGGACACACAGATACGCAGTATTTT
TRBV5-4	.	TRBD1	TRBJ2-7	CASSFGTGGYEQYF	TGTGCCAGCAGCTTTGGGACAGGAGGCTACGAGCAGTACTTC
TRBV27	.	TRBD1	TRBJ2-7	CASGRDSSYEQYF	TGTGCCAGCGGCCGGGACAGCTCCTACGAGCAGTACTTC
TRBV5-1	.	.	TRBJ2-5	CASRQTPAAETQYF	TGCGCCAGCAGACAGACTCCAGCAGCAGAGACCCAGTACTTC
TRBV20-1	.	.	TRBJ1-2	CSANDGATF	TGCAGTGCTAACGACGGAGCCACCTTC
TRBV2	.	.	TRBJ1-1	CAGQGSSNTEAFF	TGTGCCGGTCAGGGATCTTCAAACACTGAAGCTTTCTTT
TRBV4-3	.	.	TRBJ2-1	CASSHVRQAASSYNEQFF	TGCGCCAGCAGCCATGTAAGACAGGCGGCGAGCTCCTACAATGAGCAGTTCTTC
TRBV5-4	.	TRBD1	TRBJ2-3	CASSLGQGRDTQYF	TGTGCCAGCAGCCTGGGACAGGGACGAGATACGCAGTATTTT
TRBV9	.	.	TRBJ1-3	CASGTDGNTIYF	TGTGCCAGCGGAACCGATGGAAACACCATATATTTT
TRBV30	.	.	TRBJ2-3	CAWSVRERDTQYF	TGTGCCTGGAGTGTACGAGAGAGAGATACGCAGTATTTT
TRBV7-2	.	.	TRBJ1-2	CASSLDSFGTGYTF	TGTGCCAGCAGCTTAGATTCTTTTGGGACTGGCTACACCTTC
TRBV9	few	.	TRBJ2-3	CASSVDSDTQYF	TGTGCCAGCAGCGTAGATTCTGATACGCAGTATTTT
TRBV7-2	.	TRBD1	TRBJ1-1	CASIPQGGTEAFF	TGTGCCAGCATCCCACAGGGGGGAACTGAAGCTTTCTTT
TRBV7-9	.	TRBD2	TRBJ2-1	CASSFGREVSNEQFF	TGTGCCAGCAGCTTTGGGAGGGAAGTGAGCAATGAGCAGTTCTTC
TRBV7-2	medium-sized	.	TRBJ1-6	CASSYHRVTQESYNSPLHF	TGTGCCAGCAGCTACCACAGGGTAACTCAGGAGTCCTATAATTCACCCCTCCACTTT
TRBV10-1	.	TRBD1	TRBJ2-5	CASSRGQGARQETQYF	TGCGCCAGCAGCCGGGGACAGGGCGCCCGCCAAGAGACCCAGTACTTC
TRBV7-2	.	.	TRBJ2-7	CASSPRDPRDNEQYF	TGTGCCAGCAGTCCGAGGGACCCCCGGGACAACGAGCAGTACTTC
TRBV6-4	.	.	TRBJ1-3	CASSDLLHRVSGNTIYF	TGTGCCAGCAGTGATCTACTACACAGGGTTTCTGGAAACACCATATATTTT
TRBV19	.	TRBD1	TRBJ1-1	CASSRQGANTEAFF	TGTGCCAGTAGTAGACAGGGGGCAAACACTGAAGCTTTCTTT
TRBV7-8	few	.	TRBJ1-5	CASSSGGQRNQPQHF	TGTGCCAGCAGCTCAGGCGGACAGCGCAATCAGCCCCAGCATTTT
TRBV6-6	.	.	TRBJ2-7	CASSKMDRQPYEQYF	TGTGCCAGCAGCAAAATGGACAGACAACCCTACGAGCAGTACTTC
TRBV5-4	.	.	TRBJ2-7	CASTKQKGTSLAEQYF	TGTGCCAGCACCAAGCAAAAAGGGACATCGTTAGCCGAGCAGTACTTC
TRBV7-2	.	TRBD1	TRBJ1-2	CASSLETGIKYGYTF	TGTGCCAGCAGCTTGGAGACAGGGATCAAGTATGGCTACACCTTC
TRBV18	.	TRBD2	TRBJ2-2	CASSPLAGANTGELFF	TGTGCCAGCTCGCCCCTAGCGGGAGCGAACACCGGGGAGCTGTTTTTT
TRBV11-2	few	.	TRBJ2-6	CASTHPGSAGANVLTF	TGTGCCAGCACCCACCCCGGATCCGCGGGGGCCAACGTCCTGACTTTC
TRBV11-2	few	.	TRBJ1-6	CASSFERGSSLHF	TGTGCCAGCAGTTTTGAGAGAGGGAGTTCCCTCCACTTT
TRBV4-1	.	TRBD2	TRBJ2-7	CASSQQLAWTYGQYF	TGCGCCAGCAGCCAGCAACTAGCGTGGACCTACGGGCAGTACTTC
TRBV29-1	.	TRBD1	TRBJ1-1	CSVVVGQATEAFF	TGCAGCGTTGTGGTGGGACAGGCCACTGAAGCTTTCTTT
TRBV4-3	few	TRBD2	TRBJ2-7	CASSQELAGQTSGGQYF	TGCGCCAGCAGCCAGGAACTAGCGGGACAAACCTCTGGGGGGCAGTACTTC
TRBV7-8	.	TRBD1	TRBJ1-6	CASSFNTGERALHF	TGTGCCAGCAGCTTTAATACAGGGGAAAGGGCCCTCCACTTT
TRBV14	once	TRBD1	TRBJ2-7	CASSQGTGYSYEQYF	TGTGCCAGCAGCCAGGGGACAGGGTATTCCTACGAGCAGTACTTC